This entry lists 29 T cell receptor beta chains sequenced from one sample in a study of human T cells and chemical hapten exposure. Using its own MiXCR run on the RACE reads, TCRdb lists one record per CDR3 protein. The table has over 150,000 distinct CDR3 sequences, 28% seen once. The time point: patch test 3, about 24 weeks after DPC sensitization. The treatment was: therapeutic diphenylcyclopropenone sensitization with weekly scalp DPC. The specimen was whole blood, collected in connection with sensitization to the hapten diphenylcyclopropenone (DPC). These receptors came from a woman aged 18-30 years with alopecia areata. Some clones in this sample may be carry-over from other donors' samples.

This clonotype was seen a handful of times. The rearrangement uses TRBV20-1 and TRBJ2-1; 11 bases line up with TRBD2. CDR1 is DFQATT and CDR2 is SNEGSKA in the germline V gene (reference sequence). Trimming at V came to 5 bases and at J to 3 bases, leaving 9 bases not matched to a gene. The CDR3 spans 16 residues. The CDR3: CSAELSTSGVYNEQFF. The CDR3 DNA sequence: TGCAGTGCTGAGCTTTCGACTAGCGGGGTCTACAATGAGCAGTTCTTC.

The rearrangement uses TRBV27 and TRBJ1-1; D might be TRBD1 (6 bases). The CDR3 has 15 amino acids. V was shortened by 3 bases and J by 4 bases, with 15 bases between the two germline ends. Germline values: CDR1 MNHEY, CDR2 SMNVEV (reference sequence). The CDR3 coding sequence is TGTGCCAGCAGTTTGGTTCGGCAGGGGAGCACTGAAGCTTTCTTT. Encoded protein: CASSLVRQGSTEAFF.

This sequence joins TRBV2 and TRBJ1-5; 8 positions match TRBD1. The CDR3 runs 13 residues. Germline-derived CDR1 and CDR2 are SNHLY and FYNNEI. The trim removed 6 bases at V and 7 bases at J, leaving 5 bases unmatched. The CDR3 is CASREDRDQPQHF. The CDR3 DNA reads as TGTGCCAGCAGAGAGGACAGGGACCAGCCCCAGCATTTT.

This clonotype was seen more than once but under ten times. This rearrangement joins TRBV10-3 to TRBJ2-3, with 8 bases matching TRBD2. Trimming cost V 4 bases and J 2 bases; bases outside gene matches: 5. The CDR3 extends over 15 amino acids. The germline V gene has CDR1 ENHRY and CDR2 SYGVKD. In DNA, the CDR3 is TGTGCCATCAGTGGCGGGGGGCCCTCCACAGATACGCAGTATTTT. Its translation is CAISGGGPSTDTQYF.

This chain connects TRBV5-1 to TRBJ2-2; the match to TRBD1 covers 8 bases. The trim removed 9 bases at V and 6 bases at J, leaving 10 bases unmatched. CDR3 length: 14 residues. Germline CDR1 SGHRS, CDR2 YFSETQ. This CDR3 is CATRTGSGSGELFF. CDR3 sequence (DNA): TGCGCCACCCGGACAGGGTCCGGGTCCGGGGAGCTGTTTTTT. Drawing the rest from reference TRBV5-1 and TRBJ2-2, the complete variable domain is KAGVTQTPRYLIKTRGQQVTLSCSPISGHRSVSWYQQTPGQGLQFLFEYFSETQRNKGNFPGRFSGRQFSNSRSEMNVSTLELGDSALYLCATRTGSGSGELFFGEGSRLTVL.

The chain is built from TRBV25-1 and TRBJ2-3; D not certain. With 5 bases removed from V and 1 base from J, the gap between germline ends came to 16 bases. Germline V lookup: CDR1 MGHDK, CDR2 SYGVNS. CDR3 length: 16 residues. DNA of the CDR3: TGTGCCAGCAGTACCGACATGTTTGAAGGCACAGATACGCAGTATTTT. Residues: CASSTDMFEGTDTQYF.

This clonotype was found a few times. The chain couples TRBV6-2 or TRBV6-3 to TRBJ1-5; D is unresolved. Trimming left V 5 bases short and J 2 bases short, with 13 bases between. The V gene's germline CDR1 is MNHEY and CDR2 SVGEGT. This CDR3 contains 15 residues. This chain's CDR3 is CASSPPREGNQPQHF. The CDR3, as DNA: TGTGCCAGCAGTCCTCCGAGGGAGGGCAATCAGCCCCAGCATTTT.

This clonotype was seen a handful of times. The chain combines TRBV7-9 with TRBJ2-2; unclear D gene. The CDR3 has 14 residues. CDR1 and CDR2 from the germline V gene are SEHNR and FQNEAQ (reference sequence). The germline V and J ends were trimmed by 2 bases and 6 bases, with 10 bases remaining between them. CDR3 loop: CASSLNRGPGELFF. CDR3 coding DNA: TGTGCCAGCAGCTTAAATCGCGGTCCCGGGGAGCTGTTTTTT. Supplemented by reference TRBV7-9 and TRBJ2-2, the full variable domain reads DTGVSQNPRHKITKRGQNVTFRCDPISEHNRLYWYRQTLGQGPEFLTYFQNEAQLEKSRLLSDRFSAERPKGSFSTLEIQRTEQGDSAMYLCASSLNRGPGELFFGEGSRLTVL.

V gene TRBV20-1 combines with J gene TRBJ2-7, with 11 bases aligning to TRBD1. The CDR3 has 13 residues. J lost 5 bases, V lost 6 bases, and 6 bases had no gene match. Germline CDR1 and CDR2: DFQATT and SNEGSKA (reference sequence). The CDR3 sequence is CSAWGQGENEQYF. The CDR3 bases are TGCAGTGCGTGGGGACAGGGGGAAAACGAGCAGTACTTC.

With respect to this clonotype: A much more abundant neighbour one base away suggests this may be a read error. V gene TRBV7-7 combines with J gene TRBJ2-3; TRBD2 matches at 8 bases. This CDR3 comprises 15 residues. Per germline, CDR1 SSHAT and CDR2 FNYEAQ (reference sequence). The CDR3 region has the DNA TGTGCCAGCAGCCCAGCGGGGGCAAGCACAGATATGCAGTATTTT. Its translation: CASSPAGASTDMQYF. The full variable domain, rest sourced from reference TRBV7-7 and TRBJ2-3, is GAGVSQSPRYKVTKRGQDVTLRCDPISSHATLYWYQQALGQGPEFLTYFNYEAQPDKSGLPSDRFSAERPEGSISTLTIQRTEQRDSAMYRCASSPAGASTDMQYFGPGTRLTVL.

This clonotype was observed a handful of times. The chain uses TRBV11-2 and TRBJ1-1; a possible D gene is TRBD1 (5 bases). V was clipped by 6 bases and J by 4 bases, with 15 bases between them. Per the germline V gene, CDR1 is SGHAT and CDR2 is FQNNGV. The CDR3 is made up of 14 amino acids. The CDR3 DNA reads as TGTGCCAGCAGTCCTGGGGCCGGGGGCACTGAAGCTTTCTTT. This gives the protein CASSPGAGGTEAFF.

The V and J genes are TRBV7-6 and TRBJ2-1; D is ambiguous. Looked up from germline, CDR1 is SGHVS and CDR2 is FNYEAQ. Trimming pared 5 bases from V and 5 bases from J, leaving 13 bases between. The CDR3 has 14 amino acids. CDR3 amino acids: CASSLSPANNEQFF. The DNA of the CDR3 is TGTGCCAGCAGCCTTAGCCCCGCGAACAATGAGCAGTTCTTC.

This clonotype was found a few times. This chain connects TRBV9 to TRBJ2-7; 7 nucleotides agree with TRBD2. The length of the CDR3 is 16 residues. Germline loops: CDR1 SGDLS, CDR2 YYNGEE. Unmatched junction bases numbered 8, after V lost 0 bases and J lost 2 bases. CDR3 in amino acids: CASSVEGSGSTYEQYF. As DNA, the CDR3 is TGTGCCAGCAGCGTAGAAGGTAGCGGGTCCACCTACGAGCAGTACTTC. The full variable domain, completed using reference TRBV9 and TRBJ2-7, is DSGVTQTPKHLITATGQRVTLRCSPRSGDLSVYWYQQSLDQGLQFLIQYYNGEERAKGNILERFSAQQFPDLHSELNLSSLELGDSALYFCASSVEGSGSTYEQYFGPGTRLTVT.

The J gene is TRBJ2-7, the V gene TRBV7-2; D unresolved. The germline V gene encodes CDR1 SGHTA and CDR2 FQGNSA. The CDR3 sequence is 14 residues long. V lost 5 bases, J lost 3 bases, and 14 bases lay in between. In DNA, the CDR3 is TGTGCCAGCAGCATCCCGGGCCAAGGCTACGAGCAGTACTTC. Its translation is CASSIPGQGYEQYF. Looking up the rest from reference TRBV7-2 and TRBJ2-7 gives the full variable domain: GAGVSQSPSNKVTEKGKDVELRCDPISGHTALYWYRQSLGQGLEFLIYFQGNSAPDKSGLPSDRFSAERTGGSVSTLTIQRTQQEDSAVYLCASSIPGQGYEQYFGPGTRLTVT.

The chain joins TRBV9 to TRBJ1-1, with D possibly matching TRBD1 (6 bases). Germline V gene lookup returns CDR1 SGDLS and CDR2 YYNGEE. This CDR3 is 15 amino acids long. V lost 4 bases to trimming and J lost 3 bases, with 16 bases between them. This chain's CDR3 is CASSPGGPWDTEAFF. The CDR3 DNA follows: TGTGCCAGCAGCCCGGGGGGCCCATGGGACACTGAAGCTTTCTTT.

As to this clonotype: The junction differs from germline at one of its ends, possibly a read error. The chain joins TRBV6-5 to TRBJ2-7; a possible D gene is TRBD2 (7 bases). CDR1 MNHEY and CDR2 SVGAGI come from the germline V gene. The CDR3 consists of 14 residues. The CDR3 nucleotides are TGTGCCAGCAGTTACTCGTGGGGGGGGCGACCTGGGCTCTTC. Protein sequence: CASSYSWGGRPGLF.

The gene calls are TRBV25-1 and TRBJ2-7; D perhaps matches TRBD2 (5 bases). This CDR3 spans 14 amino acids. V lost 7 bases, J lost 1 base, and 14 bases lay in between. Germline-derived CDR1 and CDR2 are MGHDK and SYGVNS. The chain's CDR3 is CASKRTAGSYEQYF. CDR3 DNA: TGTGCCAGCAAGCGGACGGCCGGTTCCTACGAGCAGTACTTC.

The chain carries TRBV7-9 and TRBJ1-6; D remains ambiguous. The CDR3 extends over 14 amino acids. Germline CDR1 reads SEHNR; CDR2 reads FQNEAQ (reference sequence). Trimming stripped 2 bases from V and 9 bases from J, with 11 bases between. The CDR3 loop is CASSLLPPSSPLHF. The CDR3 DNA sequence: TGTGCCAGCAGCTTACTTCCGCCGAGTTCACCCCTCCACTTT.

This clonotype was seen only a few times. The chain uses TRBV9 and TRBJ1-3, with D maybe TRBD1 (5 bases). V was shortened by 2 bases and J by 8 bases, with 11 bases between the two germline ends. The V gene's germline CDR1 is SGDLS and CDR2 YYNGEE. The CDR3 totals 13 residues. CDR3 loop: CASSVPGGHTIYF. CDR3 DNA sequence: TGTGCCAGCAGCGTGCCGGGGGGTCACACCATATATTTT.

The table lists this clonotype with a few counts. V is TRBV19 and J is TRBJ2-1; D not certain. Trimming took 3 bases from V and 8 from J, leaving 11 bases between them. Germline V gives CDR1 LNHDA, CDR2 SQIVND (reference sequence). This CDR3 is 13 amino acids long. CDR3 nucleotide sequence: TGTGCCAGTAGTATCCCCCCCACCCATGAGCAGTTCTTC. Its protein is CASSIPPTHEQFF. Combining the CDR3 with reference TRBV19 and TRBJ2-1 gives the whole variable domain DGGITQSPKYLFRKEGQNVTLSCEQNLNHDAMYWYRQDPGQGLRLIYYSQIVNDFQKGDIAEGYSVSREKKESFPLTVTSAQKNPTAFYLCASSIPPTHEQFFGPGTRLTVL.

CDR3 bases: TGTGCCAGCAGCCCAGGACACAATCCATCCTACGAGCAGTACTTC. It is translated as CASSPGHNPSYEQYF. The chain carries TRBV7-2 and TRBJ2-7, with a possible D match to TRBD1 (5 bases). V lost 5 bases, J lost 1 base, and 15 bases lay in between. The CDR3 extends over 15 amino acids. In germline, CDR1 is SGHTA, CDR2 FQGNSA.

As to this clonotype: This could be a read error, since a much larger clone is one nucleotide away. The chain carries TRBV29-1 and TRBJ1-2, with D tentatively TRBD1 (6 bases). CDR1 and CDR2 from the germline V gene are SQVTM and ANQGSEA. This CDR3 region has 12 residues. The CDR3 loop reads CTTSGADYGYTF. The DNA of the CDR3 is TGCACCACATCGGGGGCGGACTATGGCTACACCTTC.

This clonotype was counted between two and nine times. Written as DNA, the CDR3 is TGCGCCAGCAGCCACTCGAGCTCCTACAATGAGCAGTTCTTC. It codes for CASSHSSSYNEQFF. The genes are TRBV5-1 and TRBJ2-1; D is ambiguous. CDR1 and CDR2 (germline): SGHRS, YFSETQ. The ends were cut back, 4 bases at V and 0 bases at J, with 8 bases in the middle. The length of the CDR3 is 14 residues.

The rearrangement joins TRBV7-2 to TRBJ1-5; no firm D call. The CDR3 spans 12 residues. V shed 0 bases and J shed 5 bases, with 2 bases lying between them. CDR1 is SGHTA and CDR2 is FQGNSA in the germline V gene. The CDR3 bases are TGTGCCAGCAGCTTAGCGGATCAGCCCCAGCATTTT. Translated: CASSLADQPQHF.

The V and J genes are TRBV5-1 and TRBJ1-1; D uncertain. Germline V gene lookup returns CDR1 SGHRS and CDR2 YFSETQ. CDR3 size: 14 residues. V was shortened by 2 bases and J by 1 base, with 9 bases between the two germline ends. CDR3 sequence reads: CASSFSRWNTEAFF. CDR3 in DNA: TGCGCCAGCAGCTTTAGCCGATGGAACACTGAAGCTTTCTTT.

The rearrangement joins TRBV5-1 to TRBJ1-1; no clear D gene. Looked up from germline, CDR1 is SGHRS and CDR2 is YFSETQ. The CDR3 has 14 amino acids. The germline V and J ends were trimmed by 2 bases and 10 bases, with 18 bases remaining between them. The CDR3 region has the DNA TGCGCCAGCAGCTTACGGGAGCCCTCGAACGGAGCTTTCTTT. Translation gives CASSLREPSNGAFF.

This clonotype has a handful of counts. The chain has TRBV29-1 and TRBJ1-2, with D perhaps matching TRBD1 (5 bases). Trimming took 0 bases from V and 2 from J, leaving 13 bases between them. From germline, CDR1 is SQVTM and CDR2 ANQGSEA. This CDR3 region has 15 residues. The CDR3 loop is CSVEEFREANYGYTF. The CDR3, as DNA: TGCAGCGTTGAAGAATTCAGGGAGGCAAACTATGGCTACACCTTC.

V and J are TRBV20-1 and TRBJ1-6; TRBD1 aligns across 8 bases. Germline-derived CDR1 and CDR2 are DFQATT and SNEGSKA (reference sequence). The V and J ends lost 5 bases and 14 bases, in that order; junction bases with no gene match: 14. This CDR3 contains 14 residues. CDR3 sequence reads: CSADPTGARGALHF. The CDR3, as DNA: TGCAGTGCTGACCCGACAGGGGCGAGGGGGGCCCTCCACTTT.

This clonotype has just a few counts. V is TRBV9 and J is TRBJ1-1; no definite D call. This CDR3 comprises 15 residues. The V gene lost 0 bases and the J gene lost 0 bases, with 9 bases spanning the gap. Germline loops: CDR1 SGDLS, CDR2 YYNGEE. The CDR3, as DNA: TGTGCCAGCAGCGTAGCTCCAGTTTTGAACACTGAAGCTTTCTTT. Its protein is CASSVAPVLNTEAFF.